This TCR beta chain stems from a study of T cells in Graves' hyperthyroidism and ophthalmopathy. Overall study results and limits: Researchers report that a 13 V-J model separated ophthalmopathy from stable hyperthyroidism. Expanded thyroid clonotypes (above 0.001) were mostly also found in blood.

Not enrolled were patients with uncontrolled infection, other autoimmune disease, pregnancy or lactation. Of note for this clonotype: The antigen is not known.

TCR beta CDR3 sequences were amplified from RNA transcripts. First-round RT-PCR of the TCR CDR3 relied on the HTBI primer set. MiXCR was run by TCRdb on the multiplex PCR reads, yielding one entry per CDR3 protein. The sample yields approximately 400,000 distinct CDR3 sequences, 20% to 30% seen once. The CDR3 is 13 amino acids. Germline-derived CDR1 and CDR2 are DFQATT and SNEGSKA (reference sequence). The source is a man between 50 and 59 years old with Graves' hyperthyroidism. The sequenced material came from blood. The chain recombines TRBV20-1 with TRBJ1-1, with 7 positions matching TRBD1. The CDR3 spells CRPEGTANTEAFF. CDR3 in DNA: TGCAGGCCTGAAGGGACAGCGAACACTGAAGCTTTCTTT.